Listed here are 32 T cell receptor beta chains from one sample, sequenced in a study of tissue T cells after allogeneic stem cell transplantation. Sequencing was performed with immunoSEQ multiplex PCR; in TCRdb, only in-frame clones are kept and a portion is missing. Of 7,000 to 7,500 clones in the sample, roughly 53% are singletons; the top ten hold roughly 3.9%. Sample time point: mouse harvest day 7 after allogeneic transplant. Tail vein injection delivered 10^7 T-cell-depleted bone marrow cells and 10^6 splenic CD5+ T cells. Sequencing used gut tissue. The source is a female BALB/c mouse given C57BL/6 T cells with graft-versus-host disease after an allogeneic hematopoietic cell transplant.

This clone was counted only a few times. All gene names here are mouse names. The read ends 1 residue shy of where the CDR3 ends; the end is completed using the germline J gene. The chain carries TRBV19 and TRBJ2-5, with 11 bases that match TRBD1. Trimming at V came to 1 base and at J to 6 bases, leaving 4 bases not matched to a gene. Germline V gene data show CDR1 as FNHDT and CDR2 as SITEND (reference sequence). The CDR3 spans 15 residues. The sequenced part of the CDR3 DNA is TGTGCCAGCAGTATACCGGGACAGGGGGACGACACCCAGTAC. Protein sequence: CASSIPGQGDDTQY. The whole CDR3 protein reads CASSIPGQGDDTQYF.

Note on this clone: Germline and junction disagree at one end, which may indicate a read error. Gene labels here are mouse ones. The read ends 1 residue early relative to the CDR3; the germline J gene fills the gap. Other DNA sequences in the same sample also yield this CDR3. This chain joins TRBV13-2 and TRBJ2-1, with TRBD2 identical over 8 bases. The CDR3 is 15 residues long. Germline CDR1 and CDR2: NNHNN and SYGAGS (reference sequence). CDR3: CASGDAAGGRGEQFF. Incomplete CDR3 DNA: TGTGCCAGCGGGGATGCTGCGGGGGGGCGGGGTGAGCAGTTC.

As concerns this clone: The gene symbols are mouse symbols. The read terminates 1 residue ahead of where the CDR3 ends, so the germline J gene completes it. The genes are TRBV26 and TRBJ2-2, with a weak D call TRBD1 (6 bases). The CDR3 totals 15 residues. Trimming took off 6 bases at V and 0 bases at J, with 11 bases between the two ends. Germline values: CDR1 KGHPV, CDR2 FQNQEV (reference sequence). CDR3 sequence: CASSGDIANTGQLYF. The sequenced CDR3 bases are TGTGCCAGCAGCGGGGACATTGCAAACACCGGGCAGCTCTAC.

A note on this clone: The gene symbols are mouse symbols. The sequenced fragment ends 1 residue before the CDR3 boundary, so the rest is inferred from the germline J gene. The chain carries TRBV15 and TRBJ2-3; unclear D gene. Germline V CDR1 and CDR2: SGHND, FRSKSL. The CDR3 is made up of 13 amino acids. V was cut by 3 bases and J by 1 base, with 5 bases left in between. CDR3 residues: CASSFGGAETLYF. CDR3 bases read: TGTGCCAGCAGTTTCGGGGGTGCAGAAACGCTGTAT.

Details on this clone: Gene names and germline refer to mouse. The read terminates 1 residue ahead of where the CDR3 ends, so the germline J gene completes it. This chain joins TRBV19 and TRBJ1-6; D may be TRBD1 (5 bases). TRBJ1-6 carries the ORF label, with uncertain function. The CDR3 has 15 amino acids. Germline V CDR1 and CDR2: FNHDT, SITEND (reference sequence). V lost 2 bases to trimming and J lost 3 bases, with 9 bases between them. The CDR3 loop reads CASSMVRDYNSPLYF. CDR3 DNA (partial): TGTGCCAGCAGTATGGTCAGGGACTATAATTCGCCCCTCTAC.

In the case of this clone: Each gene name is a mouse one. The read gets to within 1 residue of the CDR3 end, and the germline J gene fills in the rest. V usage is TRBV5 and J usage is TRBJ1-1, with D hard to call. Germline values: CDR1 LGHNA, CDR2 YNLKQL (reference sequence). The length of the CDR3 is 13 residues. V was pared by 0 bases and J by 1 base, with 3 bases between. The part of the CDR3 DNA that was read is TGTGCCAGCAGCCAAGAGAGAAACACAGAAGTCTTC. Its protein is CASSQERNTEVF. The complete CDR3 protein is CASSQERNTEVFF.

This clone was seen only a few times. These gene names are mouse names. The observed sequence ends 1 residue before the CDR3 terminus, with the missing tail filled in from the germline J gene. The chain joins TRBV26 to TRBJ2-2, with 11 bases fitting TRBD2. This CDR3 comprises 16 residues. V was pared by 3 bases and J by 1 base, with 1 base of the junction left unmatched. Looked up from germline, CDR1 is KGHPV and CDR2 is FQNQEV (reference sequence). CDR3 DNA, as far as it was read: TGTGCCAGCAGTCTCGGGACTGGGGGAAACACCGGGCAGCTCTAC. This encodes CASSLGTGGNTGQLY. The full CDR3 reads CASSLGTGGNTGQLYF.

Points on this clone: Gene names and germline match the mouse. The DNA ends 1 residue before the CDR3 does, and the rest of the CDR3 is filled in from the germline J gene. The chain links TRBV13-1 to TRBJ2-3; a possible D gene is TRBD1 (5 bases). The germline V gene has CDR1 NSHNY and CDR2 SYGAGN. The CDR3 covers 15 residues. V lost 0 bases and J 0 bases, leaving 8 bases between the germline ends. CDR3 DNA, as far as it was read: TGTGCCAGCAGTGATGCGACAGCTAGTGCAGAAACGCTGTAT. Translated, it gives CASSDATASAETLY. The CDR3 in its entirety is CASSDATASAETLYF.

Of note for this clone: The gene symbols are mouse symbols. The read terminates 1 residue before the CDR3 end, so the remaining end is supplied by the germline J gene. This sequence joins TRBV1 and TRBJ2-2, with 9 bases aligning to TRBD2. The length of the CDR3 is 15 residues. Germline assignment: CDR1 NSQYPW and CDR2 LRSPGD (reference sequence). J was trimmed by 0 bases and V by 5 bases; bases with no gene match: 1. CDR3 sequence reads: CTCSSGGANTGQLYF. Partial CDR3 DNA: TGCACCTGCAGTTCTGGGGGGGCAAACACCGGGCAGCTCTAC.

This clone was seen a handful of times. Gene names and germline refer to mouse. Read data end 1 residue before the CDR3 end; the end is taken from the germline J gene. This chain joins TRBV31 and TRBJ1-2; unclear D gene. Germline lookup yields CDR1 GKSSPN and CDR2 SITVG. The CDR3 totals 11 residues. Trimming took off 0 bases at V and 3 bases at J, with 2 bases between the two ends. CDR3 in amino acids: CAWSLDSDYTF. The covered CDR3 bases are TGTGCCTGGAGTCTAGACTCCGACTACACC.

To note about this clone: The listed genes are named as in mouse. The read falls 1 residue short of the CDR3 end, and the missing part is taken from the germline J gene. The gene calls are TRBV23 and TRBJ2-3; the table names TRBD1, a call not compared with the DNA. Per the germline V gene, CDR1 is KGHTA and CDR2 is FQNQQP. This CDR3 contains 15 residues. The CDR3 DNA, read in part, is TGCTCCAGCAGTACAGGGGGGACTAGTGCAGAAACGCTGTAT. Its protein is CSSSTGGTSAETLY. The whole CDR3 protein reads CSSSTGGTSAETLYF. The complete variable domain, with remaining parts taken from reference TRBV23 and TRBJ2-3, reads DAAVTQKPRYLIKMKGQEAEMKCIPEKGHTAVFWYQQKQSKELKFLIYFQNQQPLDQIDMVKERFSAVCPSSSLCSLGIRTCEAEDSALYLCSSSTGGTSAETLYFGSGTRLTVL.

By share, this clone counts as large. Gene names and germline match the mouse. The observed sequence ends 1 residue before the CDR3 terminus, with the missing tail filled in from the germline J gene. The chain recombines TRBV31 with TRBJ2-1; maybe TRBD1 (6 bases). Trimming took off 5 bases at V and 2 bases at J, with 10 bases between the two ends. The CDR3 has 13 amino acids. Per the germline V gene, CDR1 is GKSSPN and CDR2 is SITVG. CDR3 in amino acids: CAWAGTYYAEQFF. CDR3 bases read: TGTGCCTGGGCCGGGACATACTATGCTGAGCAGTTC. Combining the CDR3 with reference TRBV31 and TRBJ2-1 gives the whole variable domain AQTIHQWPVAEIKAVGSPLSLGCTIKGKSSPNLYWYWQATGGTLQQLFYSITVGQVESVVQLNLSASRPKDDQFILSTEKLLLSHSGFYLCAWAGTYYAEQFFGPGTRLTVL.

Comment on this clone: Gene names and germline match the mouse. The read gets to within 1 residue of the CDR3 end, and the germline J gene fills in the rest. The rearrangement joins TRBV3 to TRBJ2-4; D is undetermined. With 8 bases removed from V and 0 bases from J, the gap between germline ends came to 9 bases. The germline CDR1 and CDR2 sequences are SNHLY and FYNGKV (reference sequence). This CDR3 has 13 amino acids. The CDR3 region is CASAGASQNTLYF. CDR3 bases read: TGTGCCAGCGCGGGCGCTAGTCAAAACACCTTGTAC. The full variable domain, with the rest looked up from reference TRBV3 and TRBJ2-4, is GPKVLQIPSHQIIDMGQMVTLNCDPVSNHLYFYWYKQILGQQMEFLVNFYNGKVMEKSKLFKDQFSVERPDGSYFTLKIQPTALEDSAVYFCASAGASQNTLYFGAGTRLSVL.

In regard to this clone: Gene labels here are mouse ones. The CDR3 goes on 1 residue after the read ends, and that part is filled in from the germline J gene. V and J are TRBV13-2 and TRBJ2-7; 10 bases match TRBD2. The germline V gene has CDR1 NNHNN and CDR2 SYGAGS (reference sequence). V lost 1 base and J lost 5; bases outside the gene matches: 3. The CDR3 spans 14 residues. CDR3 residues: CASGDPGTGDEQYF. CDR3 bases read: TGTGCCAGCGGTGATCCCGGGACTGGGGATGAACAGTAC.

This clone was found a few times. Gene names are mouse gene names. Coverage ceases 1 residue before the CDR3 finishes, and the germline J gene fills in the end. J is TRBJ1-6 and V is TRBV19; D unresolved. TRBJ1-6 is an ORF; its function is uncertain. Germline CDR1 and CDR2: FNHDT and SITEND (reference sequence). The CDR3 is 15 amino acids. Trimming shortened V by 1 base and J by 2 bases, and 7 bases separated the two germline ends. The CDR3 here is CASSIRGAYNSPLYF. CDR3 DNA (partial): TGTGCCAGCAGTATACGTGGGGCCTATAATTCGCCCCTCTAC.

As regards this clone: The germline and genes are mouse ones. The sequenced part of the CDR3 DNA is TGTGCCAGCTCTCCCGAAGGAAGCCAGGCTCCGCTT. The encoded protein is CASSPEGSQAPL. The whole CDR3 is CASSPEGSQAPLF. The chain recombines TRBV12-2 with TRBJ1-5; D is uncertain. The read terminates 1 residue ahead of where the CDR3 ends, so the germline J gene completes it. CDR3 length: 13 amino acids. V lost 2 bases to trimming and J lost 6 bases, with 10 bases between them. Germline CDR1 reads SGHLS; CDR2 reads HYDKME.

For this clone: Gene names are mouse gene names. The read ends 1 residue early relative to the CDR3; the germline J gene fills the gap. The chain links TRBV23 to TRBJ2-2; no DNA check was done on the table's D call, TRBD1. CDR1 is KGHTA, CDR2 FQNQQP, per germline. CDR3 size: 15 residues. CDR3 sequence reads: CSSTRDRGNTGQLYF. The sequenced part of the CDR3 DNA is TGCTCCAGCACCCGGGACAGGGGAAACACCGGGCAGCTCTAC.

A note on this clone: Gene names are the mouse ones. The read falls 1 residue short of the CDR3 end, and the missing part is taken from the germline J gene. The rearrangement uses TRBV26 and TRBJ2-2; D is perhaps TRBD1 (6 bases). V was clipped by 6 bases and J by 0 bases, with 8 bases between them. Germline assignment: CDR1 KGHPV and CDR2 FQNQEV (reference sequence). The CDR3 covers 14 residues. The part of the CDR3 DNA that was read is TGTGCCAGCAGGGGACACTCAAACACCGGGCAGCTCTAC. Its translation is CASRGHSNTGQLY. From start to end, the CDR3 is CASRGHSNTGQLYF.

As to this clone: Gene names are the mouse ones. The read finishes 1 residue shy of the CDR3 end, and the germline J gene is used to complete it. The V gene is TRBV13-1, the J gene TRBJ1-4; D gene unclear. This CDR3 has 16 amino acids. Per the germline V gene, CDR1 is NSHNY and CDR2 is SYGAGN. Trimming removed 0 bases at V and 1 base at J, with 10 bases between. CDR3 in amino acids: CASSDGTRPSNERLFF. CDR3 DNA, as far as it was read: TGTGCCAGCAGTGATGGGACCAGACCTTCCAACGAAAGATTATTT.

This clone was seen only a few times. Each gene name is a mouse one. The CDR3 protein is CASSRTHNSPLYF. The sequenced CDR3 bases are TGTGCCAGCAGTCGGACACATAATTCGCCCCTCTAC. The chain combines TRBV26 with TRBJ1-6; tentative D call: TRBD1 (5 bases). The sequence runs out 1 residue before the end of the CDR3; the remainder is reconstructed from the germline J gene. TRBJ1-6 qualifies as an ORF whose function is uncertain. Germline CDR1 and CDR2: KGHPV and FQNQEV (reference sequence). CDR3 length: 13 residues. V was cut by 4 bases and J by 5 bases, with 6 bases left in between.

This clone was seen only a few times. Genes here carry mouse names. The read ends 1 residue early relative to the CDR3; the germline J gene fills the gap. This chain links TRBV13-3 with TRBJ2-4, with TRBD2 matching over 8 bases. Germline CDR1 reads NNHDY; CDR2 reads SYVADS. V was pared by 1 base and J by 1 base, with 8 bases of the junction left unmatched. The CDR3 runs to 17 residues. CDR3 amino acids: CASSDPLGGLGQNTLYF. CDR3 DNA (partial): TGTGCCAGCAGTGATCCCCTGGGGGGACTCGGTCAAAACACCTTGTAC.

As regards this clone: Gene names and germline match the mouse. Read data end 1 residue before the CDR3 end; the end is taken from the germline J gene. The J gene is TRBJ2-5, the V gene TRBV26, with no clear D. The length of the CDR3 is 11 residues. The germline V gene encodes CDR1 KGHPV and CDR2 FQNQEV (reference sequence). Trimming took off 6 bases at V and 2 bases at J, with 3 bases between the two ends. CDR3 DNA (partial): TGTGCCAGCAGCATCCAAGACACCCAGTAC. The encoded protein is CASSIQDTQY. The whole CDR3 protein is CASSIQDTQYF. Based on the CDR3 plus reference TRBV26 and TRBJ2-5, the full variable domain is NSKVIQTPRYLVKGQGQKAKMRCIPEKGHPVVFWYQQNKNNEFKFLINFQNQEVLQQIDMTEKRFSAECPSNSPCSLEIQSSEAGDSALYLCASSIQDTQYFGPGTRLLVL.

Comments on this clone: Germline and genes: mouse. The read gets to within 1 residue of the CDR3 end, and the germline J gene fills in the rest. The rearrangement joins TRBV1 to TRBJ1-5; perhaps TRBD1 as D (6 bases). V was cut by 3 bases and J by 4 bases, with 10 bases left in between. Germline V gene sequence: CDR1 NSQYPW, CDR2 LRSPGD (reference sequence). This CDR3 spans 14 amino acids. Incomplete CDR3 DNA: TGCACCTGCAGTGCCCGGGACAAAAACCAGGCTCCGCTT. This translates into CTCSARDKNQAPL. The entire CDR3 protein reads CTCSARDKNQAPLF.

A word on this clone: Mouse gene names and germline throughout. The missing CDR3 end, 1 residue past where the read stops, is filled in from the germline J gene. The gene calls are TRBV1 and TRBJ2-1; TRBD2 aligns across 7 bases. CDR3 length: 14 residues. J lost 3 bases, V lost 1 base, and 0 bases had no gene match. Germline V lookup: CDR1 NSQYPW, CDR2 LRSPGD (reference sequence). The CDR3 DNA, read in part, is TGCACCTGCAGTGCAGTGGGGGGCTATGCTGAGCAGTTC. Residues: CTCSAVGGYAEQF. The whole CDR3 is CTCSAVGGYAEQFF. Filled out from reference TRBV1 and TRBJ2-1, the complete variable domain reads VTLLEQNPRWRLVPRGQAVNLRCILKNSQYPWMSWYQQDLQKQLQWLFTLRSPGDKEVKSLPGADYLATRVTDTELRLQVANMSQGRTLYCTCSAVGGYAEQFFGPGTRLTVL.

Remarks on this clone: The genes and germline here are from mouse. With the read ending 1 residue before the CDR3 end, the germline J gene is used to fill in that end. The rearrangement links TRBV2 to TRBJ2-1, with D possibly being TRBD2 (6 bases). V lost 1 base, J lost 3 bases, and 10 bases lay in between. The germline V gene encodes CDR1 LGHNA and CDR2 YSYQKL. The CDR3 totals 15 residues. Incomplete CDR3 DNA: TGTGCCAGCAGCCAAGTGGCTGGGGTCTATGCTGAGCAGTTC. Its protein is CASSQVAGVYAEQF. The full CDR3 protein reads CASSQVAGVYAEQFF.

Comment on this clone: The genes and germline here are from mouse. The sequence runs out 1 residue before the end of the CDR3; the remainder is reconstructed from the germline J gene. V gene TRBV12-1 combines with J gene TRBJ1-3, with unresolved D. Germline assignment: CDR1 SGHSN and CDR2 HYEKVE. The CDR3 is 15 amino acids. The ends were cut back, 0 bases at V and 0 bases at J, with 8 bases in the middle. CDR3 sequence: CASSLASNSGNTLYF. Incomplete CDR3 DNA: TGTGCCAGCTCTCTCGCCAGCAATTCTGGAAATACGCTCTAT.

A word on this clone: Each gene name is a mouse one. The read ends 1 residue shy of where the CDR3 ends; the end is completed using the germline J gene. This sequence joins TRBV15 and TRBJ2-1; D is unclear. CDR3 length: 11 amino acids. Trimming cost V 0 bases and J 10 bases, with 4 bases left between them. CDR1 SGHND and CDR2 FRSKSL come from the germline V gene. The CDR3 sequence is CASSLAGEQFF. CDR3 bases read: TGTGCCAGCAGTTTAGCGGGGGAGCAGTTC.

To note about this clone: Each gene name is a mouse one. The sequence runs out 1 residue before the end of the CDR3; the remainder is reconstructed from the germline J gene. The chain employs TRBV26 and TRBJ1-1; D not resolved. The germline V and J ends were trimmed by 5 bases and 0 bases, with 7 bases remaining between them. The germline V gene has CDR1 KGHPV and CDR2 FQNQEV (reference sequence). The CDR3 has 13 amino acids. Incomplete CDR3 DNA: TGTGCCAGCAGTGCGGGTGCAAACACAGAAGTCTTC. This translates into CASSAGANTEVF. The whole CDR3 protein reads CASSAGANTEVFF.

A note on this clone: Germline and genes here are mouse. The read ends 1 residue before the CDR3 terminus; that terminus is restored from the germline J gene. The chain is built from TRBV15 and TRBJ2-1; D is uncertain. The CDR3 has 11 residues. Germline assignment: CDR1 SGHND and CDR2 FRSKSL. V was shortened by 2 bases and J by 4 bases, with 0 bases between the two germline ends. Partial CDR3 DNA: TGTGCCAGCAGTTTATATGCTGAGCAGTTC. Translation: CASSLYAEQF. The full CDR3 protein reads CASSLYAEQFF.

This clone came up a few times. Gene names are the mouse ones. Read coverage stops 1 residue before the CDR3 terminus; the germline J gene supplies the remainder. The rearrangement links TRBV3 to TRBJ2-7, with D possibly being TRBD2 (7 bases). The V end lost 2 bases, the J end lost 6 bases, and 8 bases lay between the germline ends. Germline lookup yields CDR1 SNHLY and CDR2 FYNGKV (reference sequence). The CDR3 contains 12 residues. Partial CDR3 DNA: TGTGCCAGCAGCTTAAGGGGGGCTGAACAGTAC. Translation: CASSLRGAEQY. The CDR3, in full, reads CASSLRGAEQYF.

In its sample, this clone was seen a few times. Germline and genes: mouse. From the germline J gene comes the end of the CDR3, since the read stops 1 residue before it. The chain carries TRBV23 and TRBJ1-4; the table gives TRBD1 as D, unverified against the DNA. CDR3 size: 18 residues. CDR1 KGHTA and CDR2 FQNQQP come from the germline V gene. This CDR3 reads CSSSQSGQGALSNERLFF. The DNA read from the CDR3 is TGCTCCAGCAGTCAATCGGGACAGGGGGCCCTTTCCAACGAAAGATTATTT.

By proportion, this clone is large. Gene names refer to mouse genes. The sample has other DNA sequences that encode this CDR3 too. CDR3 bases read: TGTGCCAGCACTCGTGGGGGGCTGGGGGGGCTTGAACAGTAC. As protein: CASTRGGLGGLEQY. The full CDR3 is CASTRGGLGGLEQYF. The chain couples TRBV19 to TRBJ2-7, with 10 positions matching TRBD2. The read finishes 1 residue shy of the CDR3 end, and the germline J gene is used to complete it. This CDR3 spans 15 amino acids. The germline gives CDR1 FNHDT, CDR2 SITEND (reference sequence). V was clipped by 6 bases and J by 6 bases; unmatched bases: 12.